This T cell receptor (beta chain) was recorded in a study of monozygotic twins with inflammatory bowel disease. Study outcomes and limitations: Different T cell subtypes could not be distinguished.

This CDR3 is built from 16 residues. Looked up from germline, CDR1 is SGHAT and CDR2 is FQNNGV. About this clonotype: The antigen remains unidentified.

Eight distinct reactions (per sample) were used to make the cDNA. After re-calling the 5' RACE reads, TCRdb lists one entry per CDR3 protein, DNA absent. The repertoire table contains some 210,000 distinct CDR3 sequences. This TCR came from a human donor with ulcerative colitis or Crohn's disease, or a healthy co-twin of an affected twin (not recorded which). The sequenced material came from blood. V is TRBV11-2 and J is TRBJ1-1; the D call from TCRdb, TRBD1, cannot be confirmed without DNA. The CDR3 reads CASSPGTGGFNTEAFF.